The entry below describes one T cell receptor (beta chain). Clones were sequenced by immunoSEQ multiplex PCR, and TCRdb holds only the in-frame ones, with some missing. Of about 88,000 clones in the sample, around 89% were seen once. Specified time point: pretreatment peripheral blood. Patients yielded 1 to 8 samples each, pretreatment and on-treatment. The entry originates in a study of PD-L1 blockade in urothelial cancer. In the study overall: Patients started atezolizumab around 2014, 1,200 mg intravenously every 3 weeks. Researchers looked at the blood 3 weeks (second dose) and 6 weeks after treatment began. Blood yielded a median of approximately 140,000 T cells per sample.

The ends lost 0 bases at V and 6 bases at J; junction bases unmatched: 3. Per germline, CDR1 MNHEY and CDR2 SVGAGI. The CDR3 runs to 16 residues. The material was PBMCs, obtained around atezolizumab (anti-PD-L1) treatment. The V call is TRBV6-5, the J call TRBJ2-1; 12 positions match TRBD2. The sequence was collected from a woman older than 75 with urothelial cancer. CDR3 in DNA: TGTGCCAGCAGTTACTCGCCTAGCGGGAGGGTCAATGAGCAGTTCTTC. Amino acids: CASSYSPSGRVNEQFF.